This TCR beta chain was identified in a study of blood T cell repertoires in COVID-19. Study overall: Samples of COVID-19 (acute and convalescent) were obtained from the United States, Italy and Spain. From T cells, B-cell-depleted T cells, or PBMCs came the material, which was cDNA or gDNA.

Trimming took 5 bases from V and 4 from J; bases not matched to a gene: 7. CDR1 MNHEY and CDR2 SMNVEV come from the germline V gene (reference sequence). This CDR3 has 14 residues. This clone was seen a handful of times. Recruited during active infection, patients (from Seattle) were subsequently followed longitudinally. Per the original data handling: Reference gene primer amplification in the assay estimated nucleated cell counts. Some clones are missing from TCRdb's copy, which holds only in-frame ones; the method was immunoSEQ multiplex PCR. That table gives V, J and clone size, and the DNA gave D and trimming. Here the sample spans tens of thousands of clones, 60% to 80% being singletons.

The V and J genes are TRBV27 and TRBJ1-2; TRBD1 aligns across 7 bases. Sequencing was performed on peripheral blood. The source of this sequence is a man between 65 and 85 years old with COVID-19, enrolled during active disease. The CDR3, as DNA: TGTGCCAGCAGTCCCCGACAGGGATCCTATGGCTACACCTTC. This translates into CASSPRQGSYGYTF.